A selection of T cell receptor beta chains follows, all from one sample in a study of CD8+ T cells in alopecia areata. The table came from immunoSEQ multiplex PCR; TCRdb's copy has only in-frame clones and leaves some out. The sample has about 180,000 clones, about 66% seen once; the top ten hold 11%. The sequences come from CD8+ T cells sorted from blood, collected at week 0. These receptors all come from a human donor with alopecia areata. The CDR3 runs from the conserved cysteine through the conserved F or W. D genes are given only for firm matches. Only some rows state a clone size, as once, few, many or a class for expanded clones.

V gene	J gene	D gene	clone size	CDR3 protein	CDR3 DNA
TRBV29-1	TRBJ2-7	NA	NA	CSVEVGNEQYF	TGCAGCGTTGAGGTAGGGAACGAGCAGTACTTC
TRBV7-9	TRBJ1-2	TRBD1	NA	CASSSPRDRSYGYTF	TGTGCCAGCAGCTCACCCCGGGACAGGAGCTATGGCTACACCTTC
TRBV29-1	TRBJ1-5	NA	NA	CSVVRRREQPQHF	TGCAGCGTTGTAAGGCGTAGGGAGCAGCCCCAGCATTTT
TRBV13	TRBJ2-1	NA	NA	CTSSLGRTQGQFF	TGTACCAGCAGCTTGGGCCGGACCCAGGGGCAGTTCTTC
TRBV29-1	TRBJ2-7	NA	NA	CSVEDLRDKAYEQYF	TGCAGCGTTGAAGATCTGCGGGACAAAGCCTACGAGCAGTACTTC
TRBV7-9	TRBJ1-3	NA	few	CASSLIFDTIYF	TGTGCCAGCAGCTTAATTTTCGACACCATATATTTT
TRBV5-1	TRBJ1-2	TRBD1	few	CASSFDRGAGTNYGYTF	TGCGCCAGCAGCTTCGACAGGGGGGCCGGAACTAACTATGGCTACACCTTC
TRBV2	TRBJ2-7	TRBD1	NA	CASSKRDRPEQYF	TGTGCCAGCAGTAAAAGGGACAGGCCGGAGCAGTACTTC
TRBV27	TRBJ2-1	TRBD1	NA	CASSQIRDRGGEQFF	TGTGCCAGCAGCCAAATCCGGGACAGGGGTGGAGAGCAGTTCTTC
TRBV9	TRBJ1-2	TRBD1	NA	CASSEPGQGRYGYTF	TGTGCCAGCAGCGAGCCGGGACAGGGGAGGTATGGCTACACCTTC
TRBV14	TRBJ2-5	NA	NA	CASSHVWETQYF	TGTGCCAGCAGCCACGTTTGGGAGACCCAGTACTTC
TRBV5-6	TRBJ1-3	NA	NA	CASSPGVLGNSGNTIYF	TGTGCCAGCAGCCCCGGGGTTCTGGGAAACTCTGGAAACACCATATATTTT
TRBV29-1	TRBJ1-2	NA	few	CSAQGGYGYTF	TGCAGCGCACAGGGTGGCTATGGCTACACCTTC
TRBV7-6	TRBJ2-7	NA	NA	CASSFGAYSSYEQYF	TGTGCCAGCAGCTTCGGGGCGTACTCAAGCTACGAGCAGTACTTC
TRBV13	TRBJ2-4	NA	NA	CASRPPGGKNIQYF	TGTGCCAGCAGACCCCCCGGAGGGAAAAACATTCAGTACTTC
TRBV9	TRBJ1-2	TRBD1	NA	CASRNRDREIYGYTF	TGTGCCAGCAGAAACAGGGACAGGGAAATCTATGGCTACACCTTC
TRBV29-1	TRBJ2-3	NA	NA	CSVEEGVGTDTQYF	TGCAGCGTTGAAGAGGGGGTCGGCACAGATACGCAGTATTTT
TRBV15	TRBJ1-1	NA	NA	CATSRDYTAEAFF	TGTGCCACCAGCAGAGATTACACAGCTGAAGCTTTCTTT
TRBV9	TRBJ2-1	NA	NA	CASGPQFF	TGTGCCAGCGGCCCCCAGTTCTTC
TRBV6-5	TRBJ1-1	NA	once	CASSPAGVSEAFF	TGTGCCAGCAGCCCAGCCGGGGTGTCTGAAGCTTTCTTT
TRBV12-5	TRBJ2-1	NA	NA	CASALFEQFF	TGTGCTAGTGCCCTCTTTGAGCAGTTCTTC
TRBV7-9	TRBJ2-5	TRBD2	NA	CASSSLTSPQGETQYF	TGTGCCAGCAGCTCCTTGACTAGCCCCCAGGGCGAGACCCAGTACTTC
TRBV29-1	TRBJ2-3	NA	NA	CSVEEGRHQSTAQYF	TGCAGCGTTGAAGAGGGGCGACACCAGAGTACGGCGCAGTATTTT
TRBV6-5	TRBJ1-2	NA	NA	CASRTYFGYTF	TGTGCCAGCAGGACATATTTCGGCTACACCTTC
TRBV11-3	TRBJ2-2	TRBD1	NA	CASSPRQGAYTGELFF	TGTGCCAGCAGCCCCCGACAGGGAGCATACACCGGGGAGCTGTTTTTT
TRBV30	TRBJ2-7	NA	NA	CAWQQGLVQYF	TGTGCCTGGCAACAGGGTCTGGTGCAGTACTTC
TRBV27	TRBJ2-7	TRBD1	few	CASRSRQGAPYEQYF	TGTGCCAGCAGATCAAGACAGGGGGCCCCCTACGAGCAGTACTTC
TRBV27	TRBJ2-1	TRBD1	few	CASRSGGNEQFF	TGTGCCAGCAGATCAGGGGGCAATGAGCAGTTCTTC
TRBV10-3	TRBJ1-1	NA	NA	CAIGENTEAFF	TGTGCCATCGGGGAGAACACTGAAGCTTTCTTT
TRBV5-1	TRBJ1-1	NA	NA	CASSFKGSEAFF	TGCGCCAGCAGCTTCAAAGGGAGTGAAGCTTTCTTT
TRBV6-6	TRBJ1-6	NA	NA	CASRGRYNSPLHF	TGTGCCAGCAGAGGACGGTATAATTCACCCCTCCACTTT
TRBV7-9	TRBJ2-2	NA	NA	CASSLVRGGTGELFF	TGTGCCAGCAGCTTAGTCAGGGGCGGAACCGGGGAGCTGTTTTTT
TRBV5-1	TRBJ2-7	TRBD1	NA	CASSSRDRGSYEQYF	TGCGCCAGCAGCTCCCGGGACAGGGGCTCCTACGAGCAGTACTTC
TRBV5-6	TRBJ1-5	NA	once	CASSMRGTVRQPQHF	TGTGCCAGCAGCATGAGGGGCACGGTCCGTCAGCCCCAGCATTTT
TRBV6-5	TRBJ2-1	NA	NA	CASTLRRTPYNEQFF	TGTGCCAGCACCCTTCGACGGACTCCCTACAATGAGCAGTTCTTC
TRBV4-1	TRBJ2-5	TRBD2	few	CASSQVMAASGEQETQYF	TGCGCCAGCAGCCAAGTGATGGCGGCTAGCGGGGAGCAAGAGACCCAGTACTTC
TRBV5-1	TRBJ2-1	NA	few	CASLFGVEQFF	TGCGCCAGCTTATTTGGAGTTGAGCAGTTCTTC
TRBV28	TRBJ1-6	NA	once	CASSSGTVPPHNSPLHF	TGTGCCAGCAGTTCCGGTACAGTCCCACCACATAATTCACCCCTCCACTTT
TRBV15	TRBJ2-1	NA	NA	CATHPEGYFSEGYNEQFF	TGTGCCACTCATCCCGAGGGATACTTTTCCGAGGGCTACAATGAGCAGTTCTTC
TRBV19	TRBJ2-1	TRBD2	NA	CASSVTGTSDNEQFF	TGTGCCAGTAGTGTGACCGGGACTAGTGACAATGAGCAGTTCTTC
TRBV30	TRBJ2-3	NA	NA	CAWSELSTTDTQYF	TGTGCCTGGAGTGAGTTATCCACCACAGATACGCAGTATTTT
TRBV5-6	TRBJ2-7	NA	few	CASSRTVYEQYF	TGTGCCAGCAGCCGGACAGTCTACGAGCAGTACTTC
TRBV7-2	TRBJ1-6	NA	NA	CASSGARAGTYNSPLHF	TGTGCCAGCAGCGGAGCGAGGGCAGGGACCTATAATTCACCCCTCCACTTT
TRBV9	TRBJ1-1	TRBD1	NA	CASSVKGQGASEAFF	TGTGCCAGCAGCGTAAAGGGACAGGGTGCGTCTGAAGCTTTCTTT
TRBV30	TRBJ2-3	NA	NA	CAWSVDGFTDTQYF	TGTGCCTGGAGTGTAGATGGATTCACAGATACGCAGTATTTT
TRBV15	TRBJ2-7	NA	NA	CATSRDRLAEQYF	TGTGCCACCAGCAGAGATCGGCTGGCCGAGCAGTACTTC
TRBV13	TRBJ2-7	TRBD2	few	CASSKGLAGGPTHEQYF	TGTGCCAGCAGCAAGGGACTAGCGGGGGGACCTACCCACGAGCAGTACTTC
TRBV9	TRBJ1-2	NA	NA	CASSVVRGAGYTF	TGTGCCAGCAGCGTAGTGCGGGGGGCCGGCTACACCTTC
TRBV29-1	TRBJ2-5	TRBD2	NA	CSVAGTSGETQYF	TGCAGCGTTGCGGGGACTAGCGGGGAGACCCAGTACTTC
TRBV5-6	TRBJ2-5	TRBD2	NA	CASSLKAGGQETQYF	TGTGCCAGCAGCTTGAAAGCGGGGGGTCAAGAGACCCAGTACTTC
TRBV12-5	TRBJ2-2	NA	NA	CASGPAPTGELFF	TGTGCTAGTGGACCTGCCCCCACCGGGGAGCTGTTTTTT
TRBV9	TRBJ2-7	TRBD2	NA	CASSVVPGGYEQYF	TGTGCCAGCAGCGTAGTACCGGGGGGCTACGAGCAGTACTTC
TRBV6-7	TRBJ2-7	NA	NA	CASSKQVYEQYF	TGTGCCAGCAGTAAACAGGTTTACGAGCAGTACTTC
TRBV27	TRBJ2-1	TRBD2	once	CASTPAGWGGNEQFF	TGTGCCAGCACCCCGGCAGGTTGGGGGGGGAATGAGCAGTTCTTC
TRBV27	TRBJ2-1	TRBD2	NA	CASKRGGYNEQFF	TGTGCCAGCAAGCGGGGGGGCTACAATGAGCAGTTCTTC